This T cell receptor beta chain was profiled in a study of graft-versus-host responses after intestinal transplantation. The protocol was immunoSEQ multiplex PCR, while the TCRdb copy is restricted to in-frame clones and leaves out a portion. The table lists around 20,000 clones, about 45% of them singletons. Trimming removed 2 bases from V and 3 bases from J, with 13 bases in between. Germline V gene data show CDR1 as SGHNT and CDR2 as YYREEE (reference sequence). The CDR3 length is 15 residues. Study conclusions and caveats: Graft-versus-host to host-versus-graft clonal ratios in allografts were high in patients with graft-donor T cell macrochimerism.

The chain employs TRBV5-4 and TRBJ2-3; D may be TRBD2 (5 bases). The sample consisted of alloreactive CD4+ T cells from a mixed lymphocyte reaction culture, taken before intestinal transplant. The sample's subset: CFSE-low proliferating T cells sorted from approximately 6-day pre-transplant mixed lymphocyte reaction (GvH or HvG direction). The source is a human patient who received an intestinal transplant. CDR3 in amino acids: CASSFVGGLTDTQYF. CDR3 DNA: TGTGCCAGCAGCTTCGTCGGCGGGCTGACAGATACGCAGTATTTT.